A selection of T cell receptor beta chains follows, all from one sample in a study of T cell responses to AZD1222 COVID-19 vaccine. The repertoire was sequenced with immunoSEQ multiplex PCR; TCRdb's copy has only in-frame clones and lacks some. Among 96,000 or so clones listed, 89% were seen once. The material was peripheral blood, obtained on day 0 of AZD1222 vaccination. These receptors were collected from an adult in good health. Each CDR3 is given with its conserved first and last residue. Each record gives: clone size, V gene, D gene, J gene, CDR3 DNA, CDR3 protein. D genes are given only for firm matches. Rows give clone size only sometimes, using once, few, many, or a class for an expanded clone.

NA	TRBV18	NA	TRBJ2-6	TGTGCCAGCTCACCGTCGATTGCGACGAGGGCCAACGTCCTGACTTTC	CASSPSIATRANVLTF
NA	TRBV3-1/TRBV3-2	TRBD1	TRBJ1-3	TGTGCCAGCAGCCAAGATTTCAGGGGGCCTGGAAACACCATATATTTT	CASSQDFRGPGNTIYF
once	TRBV12-3/TRBV12-4	NA	TRBJ1-2	TGTGCCAGCAGCCGACCCACAAGCTATGGCTACACCTTC	CASSRPTSYGYTF
NA	TRBV29-1	NA	TRBJ1-2	TGCAGCGTTGAAGAACCCAGCCACTATGGCTACACCTTC	CSVEEPSHYGYTF
few	TRBV28	NA	TRBJ2-7	TGTGCCAGCAGGGACCGGGACCTTCAAACCTACGAGCAGTACTTC	CASRDRDLQTYEQYF
NA	TRBV27	NA	TRBJ1-1	TGTGCCAGCAGTGCCCTCCTAGGGAGGAACACTGAAGCTTTCTTT	CASSALLGRNTEAFF
NA	TRBV5-1	NA	TRBJ2-2	TGCGCCAGCAGCCCTACCTCGGGGACCGGGGAGCTGTTTTTT	CASSPTSGTGELFF
NA	TRBV5-6	NA	TRBJ1-4	TGTGCCAGCAGCTTTACATCTAAAAAACTGTTTTTT	CASSFTSKKLFF
NA	TRBV2	TRBD2	TRBJ2-7	TGTGCCAGCAGTGAGATAGCGGGGGGGTCCTACGAGCAGTACTTC	CASSEIAGGSYEQYF
NA	TRBV7-2	TRBD1	TRBJ1-6	TGTGCCAGCAGCTTAGGGGGACAGGGGAGAGGGTCACCCCTCCACTTT	CASSLGGQGRGSPLHF
NA	TRBV27	TRBD1	TRBJ2-3	TGTGCCAGTTGGGACAGCCGCACAGATACGCAGTATTTT	CASWDSRTDTQYF
NA	TRBV5-4	TRBD2	TRBJ2-1	TGTGCCAGCAGCTGGGGGGGACTAGCGGAAAATGAGCAGTTCTTC	CASSWGGLAENEQFF
NA	TRBV12-5	NA	TRBJ1-3	TGTGCTAGTGGTTCTTCGGGAAACACCATATATTTT	CASGSSGNTIYF
NA	TRBV9	NA	TRBJ1-2	TGTGCCAGCAGCGTAGGACTCTTGGCAGGAAATTCTAACTATGGCTACACCTTC	CASSVGLLAGNSNYGYTF
NA	TRBV6-5	NA	TRBJ1-1	TGTGCCAGCAGTTACTCGGAAGGAATAGAAGCTTTCTTT	CASSYSEGIEAFF
NA	TRBV7-8	NA	TRBJ2-2	TGTGCCAGCAGCCGTCTCGGGGGCGCCGGGGAGCTGTTTTTT	CASSRLGGAGELFF
NA	TRBV6-5	NA	TRBJ1-3	TGTGCCAGCAGTTACTCCGGAGTTGGAAACACCATATATTTT	CASSYSGVGNTIYF
NA	TRBV5-1	TRBD1	TRBJ1-5	TGCGCCAGCAGCCAGGGGGCGGAACAGCCCCAGCATTTT	CASSQGAEQPQHF
NA	TRBV6-5	TRBD1	TRBJ2-2	TGTGCCAGCAGCAGGACAGGGTTGGACACCGGGGAGCTGTTTTTT	CASSRTGLDTGELFF
NA	TRBV6-5	NA	TRBJ1-2	TGTGCCAGCACCGGGCAGGGACGAGGCTACACCTTC	CASTGQGRGYTF
NA	TRBV9	NA	TRBJ1-5	TGTGCCAGCAGCGTAGGCCTGGAGTTGAGTCAGCCCCAGCATTTT	CASSVGLELSQPQHF
once	TRBV7-2	NA	TRBJ2-5	TGTGCCAGCAGCTTATTCTCCTCGCCTAGGGGGTACCAAGAGACCCAGTACTTC	CASSLFSSPRGYQETQYF
NA	TRBV19	NA	TRBJ2-2	TGTGCCAGTAGTATAGGTAGGGCGGGCACCGGGGAGCTGTTTTTT	CASSIGRAGTGELFF
NA	TRBV18	NA	TRBJ1-5	TGTGCCAGCTCACCAGAAAAGAATGGCCGGCAGCATTTT	CASSPEKNGRQHF
NA	TRBV11-2	TRBD2	TRBJ2-1	TGTGCCAGCAGCTTAGACCTAGCGGGGGGGAATGAGCAGTTCTTC	CASSLDLAGGNEQFF
NA	TRBV30	NA	TRBJ1-2	TGTGCCTGGAGAGAGGACCGATACTATGGCTACACCTTC	CAWREDRYYGYTF
NA	TRBV7-3	NA	TRBJ1-4	TGTGCCAGCAGCCAGGGAACTAATGAAAAACTGTTTTTT	CASSQGTNEKLFF
NA	TRBV19	NA	TRBJ1-1	TGTGCCAGTAGTATAGTAGGGGGGCAGGGTGAAGCTTTCTTT	CASSIVGGQGEAFF
once	TRBV6-5	NA	TRBJ2-7	TGTGCCAGCAGTTACTCTGGCCAAACCTACGAGCAGTACTTC	CASSYSGQTYEQYF
NA	TRBV9	NA	TRBJ1-4	TGTGCCAGCAGCGTTCGAGGGTGGGGGGCTAATGAAAAACTGTTTTTT	CASSVRGWGANEKLFF
NA	TRBV7-2	NA	TRBJ2-1	TGTGCCAGCAGCTTCGCAGGGGTCTCCTACAATGAGCAGTTCTTC	CASSFAGVSYNEQFF
NA	TRBV7-8	NA	TRBJ2-1	TGTGCCAGCACCCGGCCGCAAGGCTCCAACGGGATCATCTCCTACAATGAGCAGTTCTTC	CASTRPQGSNGIISYNEQFF
NA	TRBV28	NA	TRBJ2-4	TGTGCCAGCAGGTCGCCAGGCCCCAGGGCCAAAAACATTCAGTACTTC	CASRSPGPRAKNIQYF
NA	TRBV6-1	NA	TRBJ1-5	TGTGCCAGCAGTGAGAGCGGGAGCAATCAGCCCCAGCATTTT	CASSESGSNQPQHF
NA	TRBV7-2	NA	TRBJ1-6	TGTGCCAGCACCCCAGAAATCCGGGTTAATTCACCCCTCCACTTT	CASTPEIRVNSPLHF
NA	TRBV7-9	TRBD2	TRBJ2-1	TGTGCCAGCAGCCAGACTAGCGGGGGACGGGATGAGCAGTTCTTC	CASSQTSGGRDEQFF
NA	TRBV7-3	NA	TRBJ2-3	TGTGCCAGCAGCTTAAATTATTACACAGATACGCAGTATTTT	CASSLNYYTDTQYF
NA	TRBV4-1	TRBD1	TRBJ2-1	TGCGCCAGCAGCCCCCTCTTAGGAGGACAGGGACGCTTAGGAGAGCAGTTCTTC	CASSPLLGGQGRLGEQFF
NA	TRBV5-1	NA	TRBJ1-2	TGCGCCAGCAGCTTGGGGCAGGGGCTAAGTGCTGGTGGCTACACCTTC	CASSLGQGLSAGGYTF
NA	TRBV7-2	TRBD1	TRBJ2-7	TGTGCCAGCAGCTTACGGACAGGGGCCTACGAGCAGTACTTC	CASSLRTGAYEQYF
NA	TRBV5-4	NA	TRBJ1-5	TGTGCCAGCAGCTTGGACGGGGATCAGCCCCAGCATTTT	CASSLDGDQPQHF
NA	TRBV19	TRBD1	TRBJ1-2	TGTGCCAGTAGTACGACGGGACAGCCTGGTGGCTACACCTTC	CASSTTGQPGGYTF
NA	TRBV9	TRBD2	TRBJ2-2	TGTGCCAGCAGCGTAGAGCCGGGAGGAACCGGGGAGCTGTTTTTT	CASSVEPGGTGELFF
NA	TRBV11-2	TRBD2	TRBJ2-5	TGTGCCAGCAGAGCTAGCGGGGGGTTGCAGGAGACCCAGTACTTC	CASRASGGLQETQYF
NA	TRBV6-5	NA	TRBJ1-5	TGTGCCAGCACTTCAGGGGCTGGTCAGCCCCAGCATTTT	CASTSGAGQPQHF
NA	TRBV11-2	NA	TRBJ1-6	TGTGCCAGCAGGAAGGGGGGAGTCGGTTCACCCCTCCACTTT	CASRKGGVGSPLHF
once	TRBV15	NA	TRBJ2-1	TGTGCCACCAGCAGACCTGGGGGGTTTGAGCAGTTCTTC	CATSRPGGFEQFF
NA	TRBV5-5	TRBD1	TRBJ1-4	TGTGCCAGCAGCTTGGCTTGGGGACAGGGTCCTGAAAAACTGTTTTTT	CASSLAWGQGPEKLFF
NA	TRBV9	NA	TRBJ2-1	TGTGCCAGCAGCGTAGCAGATTACAATGAGCAGTTCTTC	CASSVADYNEQFF
NA	TRBV3-1/TRBV3-2	TRBD2	TRBJ2-3	TGTGCCAGCAGCCGCCGACTAGCGGGGATCACAGATACGCAGTATTTT	CASSRRLAGITDTQYF
NA	TRBV7-7	NA	TRBJ2-2	TGTGCTAGCACCTACAGGAATGGGGGATCCGGGGAGCTGTTTTTT	CASTYRNGGSGELFF